This is a list of T cell receptor beta chains from one sample in a study of neurological immune-mediated disorders. TCRdb itself ran the 5' RACE reads through MiXCR, one entry per CDR3 protein. The sample has tens of thousands of distinct CDR3 sequences, roughly 4% seen once. The sample taken for sequencing was PBMCs. These receptors were collected from a woman aged 45-65 years with multiple sclerosis. Each CDR3 is given with its conserved first and last residue. Fields, in order: clone size, V gene, D gene, J gene, CDR3 DNA, CDR3 protein. The D gene is left open where the match is weak. The size of a clone is reported for some rows only, either as once, few or many, or as a class for expanded clones.

many	TRBV7-2	-	TRBJ1-2	TGTGCCAGCAGCTTAGGGGGGGTAAGAAGTGGCTACACCTTC	CASSLGGVRSGYTF
few	TRBV20-1	TRBD1	TRBJ2-1	TGCAGTGCTAGGACATGGGACAGAAATGAGCAGTTCTTC	CSARTWDRNEQFF
many	TRBV24-1	-	TRBJ2-2	TGTGCCACCAGTGATTTAAGGCCAAACCAGCGCGGGGAGCTGTTTTTT	CATSDLRPNQRGELFF
many	TRBV7-2	-	TRBJ1-6	TGTGCCAGCAGCTTAGAGGCCGTTAATTCACCCCTCCACTTT	CASSLEAVNSPLHF
many	TRBV6-2/TRBV6-3	-	TRBJ2-7	TGTGCCAGCAGTTGGTTTTACGAGCAGTACTTC	CASSWFYEQYF
-	TRBV7-2	TRBD2	TRBJ2-5	TGTGCCAGCAGCTTGAATCTGCTCCTAGCGGGTGGAGAGACCCAGTACTTC	CASSLNLLLAGGETQYF
many	TRBV27	-	TRBJ1-6	TGTGCCAGCACCCGCCCCACAGGGAGTTCACCCCTCCACTTT	CASTRPTGSSPLHF
many	TRBV7-2	-	TRBJ2-3	TGTGCCAGCAGCTTAGTATGGGCTAGCGCCAAGGGAGCAGATACGCAGTATTTT	CASSLVWASAKGADTQYF
many	TRBV5-1	-	TRBJ1-1	TGCGCCAGCAGCTTGGCTACAGCAACTATGAACACTGAAGCTTTCTTT	CASSLATATMNTEAFF
many	TRBV2	TRBD2	TRBJ2-1	TGTGCCAGCAGTCGACGCGGGACTAGCGGGAGGAATGAGCAGTTCTTC	CASSRRGTSGRNEQFF
many	TRBV20-1	-	TRBJ2-3	TGCAGTGCTAGCCCGCCGGGCAGCCCAATAACAGATACGCAGTATTTT	CSASPPGSPITDTQYF
-	TRBV20-1	TRBD1	TRBJ2-4	TGCAGTGCCCGGACAGGGAAAGTAAACATTCAGTACTTC	CSARTGKVNIQYF
many	TRBV20-1	TRBD1	TRBJ2-2	TGCAGTGCTAGAGAGGACAGGGTGAACACCGGGGAGCTGTTTTTT	CSAREDRVNTGELFF
many	TRBV6-2/TRBV6-3	-	TRBJ2-1	TGTGCCAGCAGTTACTCCGGCTTGCGGGGCTCCTACAATGAGCAGTTCTTC	CASSYSGLRGSYNEQFF
many	TRBV18	-	TRBJ1-5	TGTGCCAGCTCACCCCTGGGGGATCAGCCCCAGAATTTT	CASSPLGDQPQNF
many	TRBV5-1	-	TRBJ2-5	TGCGCCAGCAGCCCAATCCCTAGCCCCCAAGAGACCCAGTACTTC	CASSPIPSPQETQYF
many	TRBV5-6	-	TRBJ2-3	TGTGCCAGCAGCGAAGAGGGTAGGGGGGCAGATACGCAGTATTTT	CASSEEGRGADTQYF
many	TRBV5-1	-	TRBJ2-1	TGCGCCAGCAGCTCGGACCGGGACCCCCAGTTCTTC	CASSSDRDPQFF
many	TRBV20-1	-	TRBJ2-1	TGCAGTGCTAACTCTCCAGAGGACCGTTGGACGAATGAGCAGTTCTTC	CSANSPEDRWTNEQFF
many	TRBV19	-	TRBJ1-1	TGTGCCAGTAGTATCGGGCAGGGCCCGGGGAACACTGAAGCTTTCTTT	CASSIGQGPGNTEAFF
many	TRBV20-1	TRBD2	TRBJ2-3	TGCAGTGCTAGAGGGACTAGCGGGATTACGCAGTATTTT	CSARGTSGITQYF
many	TRBV7-2	-	TRBJ2-2	TGTGCCAGCAGCTTAGAAGCTGGTATTATAAACAGGGAGCTGTTTTTT	CASSLEAGIINRELFF
many	TRBV12-3/TRBV12-4	-	TRBJ2-3	TGTGCCACCCGAGAGGGGGGGGAAGATACGCAGTATTTT	CATREGGEDTQYF
many	TRBV27	-	TRBJ2-7	TGTGCCAGTGGGGTCAAGCAGTACTTC	CASGVKQYF
many	TRBV7-2	-	TRBJ1-5	TGTGCCAGCAGCTTACTGGGCGGGGGCCAGCCCCAGCATTTT	CASSLLGGGQPQHF
many	TRBV29-1	TRBD1	TRBJ2-5	TGCAGCGCAAGAGGGGGCTTAGGGGAGACCCAGTACTTC	CSARGGLGETQYF
few	TRBV12-3/TRBV12-4	TRBD1	TRBJ2-7	TGTGCCAGCAGATTGCGGACAGGGGAGGTCCAAGAGCAGTACTTC	CASRLRTGEVQEQYF
many	TRBV11-2	-	TRBJ1-2	TGTGCCAGCAGCTTAATGGACAGAAACCTATATGGCTACACCTTC	CASSLMDRNLYGYTF
many	TRBV27	-	TRBJ2-7	TGTGCCAGCAGTTCAACCCCGGACAGTTACGAGCAGTACTTC	CASSSTPDSYEQYF
many	TRBV20-1	-	TRBJ2-7	TGCAGTGGTGGGCCCGGCCGGGAGCAGTACTTC	CSGGPGREQYF
few	TRBV5-1	-	TRBJ1-1	TGCGCCAGCAGCTTGATCGGGGGGGTGAACACTGAAGCTTTCTTT	CASSLIGGVNTEAFF
-	TRBV11-2	-	TRBJ2-2	TGTGCCAGCAGCTTAGTGCAGGGAGTACATTCCGGGGAGCTGTTTTTT	CASSLVQGVHSGELFF
many	TRBV5-1	-	TRBJ2-1	TGCGCCAGCAGCTTGGCCAGGTCCTACAATGAGCAGTTCTTC	CASSLARSYNEQFF
many	TRBV9	TRBD1	TRBJ2-1	TGTGCCAGCAGCGTAGCCTACAGGGGCCGGGTCAATGAGCAGTTCTTC	CASSVAYRGRVNEQFF
many	TRBV9	-	TRBJ1-5	TGTGCCAGCAGCCCGGGAGCCTCAGGGCCCCAGCATTTT	CASSPGASGPQHF
-	TRBV7-9	-	TRBJ2-7	TGTGCCAGCTCGGACGGGAGCTCCTACGAGCAGTACTTC	CASSDGSSYEQYF
many	TRBV5-1	-	TRBJ2-7	TGCGCCAGCAGCTTGACCGGGACTTACGCCTACGAGCAGTACTTC	CASSLTGTYAYEQYF
many	TRBV7-2	-	TRBJ2-1	TGTGCCAGCAGCTTCTCCTACAATGAGCAGTTCTTC	CASSFSYNEQFF
few	TRBV20-1	TRBD1	TRBJ2-3	TGCAGTGCTAGAGATTTTGCGGCAGGGGGCGGCACAGATACGCAGTATTTT	CSARDFAAGGGTDTQYF
many	TRBV6-5	TRBD2	TRBJ2-2	TGTGCCAGCAGCCGACTAGCGGGAGACACCGGGGAGCTGTTTTTT	CASSRLAGDTGELFF
many	TRBV10-3	-	TRBJ1-5	TGTGCCATCAGTGAGTTCTCGGGGATCAATCAGCCCCAGCATTTT	CAISEFSGINQPQHF
many	TRBV24-1	-	TRBJ2-7	TGTGCCACCAGGAGCAACTCCTACGAGCAGTACTTC	CATRSNSYEQYF
many	TRBV3-1	TRBD2	TRBJ2-6	TGTGCCAGCAGCCGAGCGGGACGGGCAGGGGCCAACGTCCTGACTTTC	CASSRAGRAGANVLTF
many	TRBV20-1	TRBD2	TRBJ2-3	TGCAGTGCTCCCGGGACTAGCGGGAGGGATACGCAGTATTTT	CSAPGTSGRDTQYF
many	TRBV20-1	TRBD2	TRBJ2-6	TGCAGTGCCCTTCTAGCGGGAGGCTCTGGGGCCAACGTCCTGACTTTC	CSALLAGGSGANVLTF
-	TRBV30	-	TRBJ1-2	TGTGCCTTCACGGCGGGGCACGGCTACACCTTC	CAFTAGHGYTF